This T cell receptor beta chain was identified in a study of OX40 agonist ivuxolimab in advanced cancers. Per germline, CDR1 SGHRS and CDR2 YFSETQ. There are 15 residues in the CDR3. With V trimmed by 4 bases and J by 3 bases, 9 bases remained unmatched. Here immunoSEQ multiplex PCR was the method, and the copy in TCRdb shows in-frame clones only, minus some. The table lists tens of thousands of clones, roughly 84% of them singletons, with 0.32% in the top ten. Sequences were derived from CD4+ or CD8+ T cells sorted from blood, sampled in a trial of the OX40 agonist ivuxolimab. The receptor was isolated from an adult with an advanced solid tumor such as melanoma, head and neck, liver or kidney cancer. The J gene is TRBJ1-2, the V gene TRBV5-1, with 7 bases identical to TRBD1. The CDR3 nucleotides are TGCGCCAGCAGCCTACGGACAGGAAGAGACTATGGCTACACCTTC. It translates to CASSLRTGRDYGYTF.